Listed here are 32 T cell receptor beta chains from one sample, sequenced in a study of cytomegalovirus exposure and HLA in healthy donors. This PCR relied on a set of 60 Vbeta primers and 13 Jbeta primers. Clones were read by immunoSEQ multiplex PCR, and TCRdb kept only the in-frame ones, dropping some. The data contain approximately 110,000 clones, roughly 85% of them singletons. The sample taken for sequencing was PBMCs. The receptors here all came from a woman aged 35 to 49 in good health and CMV-seronegative.

The chain joins TRBV7-9 to TRBJ1-3; D is possibly TRBD1 (5 bases). The CDR3 extends over 17 amino acids. V was trimmed by 3 bases and J by 1 base, leaving 16 bases between them. Germline V CDR1 and CDR2: SEHNR, FQNEAQ (reference sequence). The CDR3 nucleotides are TGTGCCAGCAGCTTTTTTCAGGGCGCCGCATCTGGAAACACCATATATTTT. Its translation is CASSFFQGAASGNTIYF.

This clone was seen a single time. The V gene is TRBV6-5, the J gene TRBJ2-1, with a weak D call TRBD2 (7 bases). Germline loops: CDR1 MNHEY, CDR2 SVGAGI. Trimming left V 0 bases short and J 8 bases short, with 17 bases between. CDR3 length: 16 residues. The CDR3 region is CASSYSMGGGLDEQFF. The CDR3 DNA reads as TGTGCCAGCAGTTACTCGATGGGGGGGGGCCTCGATGAGCAGTTCTTC.

This chain's CDR3 is CATSTGGTGAVYTF. The CDR3 DNA reads as TGTGCCACCAGCACAGGAGGGACAGGGGCTGTCTACACCTTC. The V call is TRBV15, the J call TRBJ1-2; TRBD1 agrees at 10 bases. V trimming: 4 bases; J trimming: 10 bases; junction bases outside the gene matches: 9. Germline loops: CDR1 LNHNV, CDR2 YYDKDF (reference sequence). CDR3 length: 14 residues.

The CDR3 is CATSRDPRAGDSSYEQYF. The CDR3 nucleotides are TGTGCCACCAGCAGAGATCCCCGGGCGGGAGACAGCTCCTACGAGCAGTACTTC. The chain couples TRBV15 to TRBJ2-7; 7 bases are shared with TRBD2. CDR3 length: 18 residues. Germline V gene sequence: CDR1 LNHNV, CDR2 YYDKDF (reference sequence). Unmatched junction bases numbered 11, after V lost 0 bases and J lost 0 bases. Full variable domain (remainder filled in from reference TRBV15 and TRBJ2-7): DAMVIQNPRYQVTQFGKPVTLSCSQTLNHNVMYWYQQKSSQAPKLLFHYYDKDFNNEADTPDNFQSRRPNTSFCFLDIRSPGLGDTAMYLCATSRDPRAGDSSYEQYFGPGTRLTVT.

This chain links TRBV28 with TRBJ2-7; 11 positions match TRBD2. CDR3 size: 15 residues. Germline trimming cut 6 bases from V and 3 bases from J; bases unmatched to any gene: 7. Germline CDR1 and CDR2: MDHEN and SYDVKM. CDR3 region: CASRAPGTSGYEQYF. DNA for the CDR3: TGTGCCAGCAGGGCCCCCGGGACTAGCGGCTACGAGCAGTACTTC.

The chain uses TRBV4-1 and TRBJ2-3; 10 bases are a match to TRBD1. CDR1 MGHRA and CDR2 YSYEKL come from the germline V gene. Trimming cost V 2 bases and J 6 bases; bases outside gene matches: 14. The CDR3 runs to 18 residues. The CDR3 here is CASSQTRKDRGHGDTQYF. The CDR3 DNA reads TGCGCCAGCAGCCAAACTAGGAAAGACAGGGGGCATGGGGATACGCAGTATTTT.

The chain joins TRBV19 to TRBJ2-2; TRBD1 matches at 7 bases. This CDR3 spans 18 amino acids. V dropped 0 bases and J dropped 6; count of bases not matched to a gene: 13. Germline V gene sequence: CDR1 LNHDA, CDR2 SQIVND (reference sequence). CDR3 protein: CASSIDRTGLIRSGELFF. The DNA for the CDR3 is TGTGCCAGTAGTATAGATCGGACAGGCCTCATTCGATCCGGGGAGCTGTTTTTT. Full variable domain (outside the CDR3, taken from reference TRBV19 and TRBJ2-2): DGGITQSPKYLFRKEGQNVTLSCEQNLNHDAMYWYRQDPGQGLRLIYYSQIVNDFQKGDIAEGYSVSREKKESFPLTVTSAQKNPTAFYLCASSIDRTGLIRSGELFFGEGSRLTVL.

CDR3 nucleotides: TGTGCCAGCAGCTTAGGCCCGGCAGGAGCGGAGGAGACCCAGTACTTC. This sequence encodes CASSLGPAGAEETQYF. The chain has TRBV7-2 and TRBJ2-5, with a tentative D call TRBD2 (5 bases). Germline V gene data show CDR1 as SGHTA and CDR2 as FQGNSA. V was clipped by 1 base and J by 5 bases, with 17 bases between them. The CDR3 contains 16 residues.

This clone was detected a few times. V is TRBV19 and J is TRBJ2-1, with a tentative D call TRBD1 (5 bases). Per germline, CDR1 LNHDA and CDR2 SQIVND (reference sequence). Trimming took 6 bases from V and 7 from J, leaving 16 bases between them. There are 14 residues in the CDR3. CDR3 residues: CASSLRQGRNEQFF. The CDR3 DNA sequence: TGTGCCAGTAGCCTACGCCAGGGAAGGAATGAGCAGTTCTTC.

J is TRBJ2-3 and V is TRBV19; perhaps TRBD2 as D (5 bases). The germline CDR1 and CDR2 sequences are LNHDA and SQIVND (reference sequence). This CDR3 region has 18 residues. V lost 5 bases and J lost 4, with 25 bases in between. The CDR3 region has the DNA TGTGCCAGTAGTTCCCGCCCCGGAGCGGTGGGGTCGGCAGATACGCAGTATTTT. Encoded protein: CASSSRPGAVGSADTQYF.

The J gene is TRBJ1-5, the V gene TRBV19; TRBD1 matches at 7 bases. The ends lost 4 bases at V and 10 bases at J; junction bases unmatched: 10. Germline loops: CDR1 LNHDA, CDR2 SQIVND (reference sequence). The CDR3 runs 14 residues. The CDR3 here is CASSTRQGSFPQHF. The CDR3 DNA reads as TGTGCCAGTAGTACCCGACAGGGCTCATTCCCCCAGCATTTT. The full variable domain, rest sourced from reference TRBV19 and TRBJ1-5, is DGGITQSPKYLFRKEGQNVTLSCEQNLNHDAMYWYRQDPGQGLRLIYYSQIVNDFQKGDIAEGYSVSREKKESFPLTVTSAQKNPTAFYLCASSTRQGSFPQHFGDGTRLSIL.

This clone was counted only a few times. One end of the junction does not line up with germline, which may come from a read error. The chain has TRBV28 and TRBJ2-1, with D unresolved. Germline V gene sequence: CDR1 MDHEN, CDR2 SYDVKM. The CDR3 runs to 11 residues. In DNA, the CDR3 is TGTGCCAGCAGTCCCTACAGTGAGCAGTTCTTC. Protein product: CASSPYSEQFF.

The chain is built from TRBV27 and TRBJ1-6, with 9 bases aligning to TRBD1. This CDR3 contains 16 residues. The V segment lost 4 bases and the J segment 5 bases; nucleotides outside the gene matches: 6. The germline gives CDR1 MNHEY, CDR2 SMNVEV (reference sequence). The CDR3 protein is CASSSGQGSHNSPLHF. In DNA, the CDR3 is TGTGCCAGCAGTTCGGGACAGGGAAGCCATAATTCACCCCTCCACTTT.

This chain joins TRBV11-2 and TRBJ2-3, with D uncertain. Germline values: CDR1 SGHAT, CDR2 FQNNGV. Trimming pared 2 bases from V and 5 bases from J, leaving 11 bases between. The CDR3 has 14 residues. The CDR3 is CASSLLQPGDTQYF. DNA for the CDR3: TGTGCCAGCAGCTTACTCCAACCCGGAGATACGCAGTATTTT.

V usage is TRBV7-8 and J usage is TRBJ2-7; a weak D match, TRBD2 (6 bases). This CDR3 contains 20 residues. Germline V gene data show CDR1 as SGHVS and CDR2 as FQNEAQ. Deletions cut 1 base from V and 1 base from J, with 26 bases between. This chain's CDR3 is CASSLGFIGAGLIKSYEQYF. The CDR3 bases are TGTGCCAGCAGCTTAGGTTTTATCGGGGCAGGACTAATTAAATCCTACGAGCAGTACTTC. The whole variable domain, remainder taken from reference TRBV7-8 and TRBJ2-7, is GAGVSQSPRYKVAKRGQDVALRCDPISGHVSLFWYQQALGQGPEFLTYFQNEAQLDKSGLPSDRFFAERPEGSVSTLKIQRTQQEDSAVYLCASSLGFIGAGLIKSYEQYFGPGTRLTVT.

The V gene is TRBV7-2, the J gene TRBJ1-2, with TRBD1 matching 9 bases. This CDR3 has 15 amino acids. V was clipped by 1 base and J by 0 bases; unmatched bases: 0. CDR1 and CDR2 from the germline V gene are SGHTA and FQGNSA. For the CDR3, the DNA is TGTGCCAGCAGCTTAGGGACAGGGGCTAACTATGGCTACACCTTC. The encoded protein is CASSLGTGANYGYTF.

V gene TRBV5-4 combines with J gene TRBJ1-1, with D uncertain. CDR1 and CDR2 (germline): SGHNT, YYREEE (reference sequence). This CDR3 is built from 15 residues. V gave up 0 bases and J gave up 5 bases, with 14 bases separating them. The CDR3 bases are TGTGCCAGCAGCTTGGAGAGGTCACTAGGGACTGAAGCTTTCTTT. Protein sequence: CASSLERSLGTEAFF.

In regard to this clone: The junction shows a germline mismatch at one end, possibly a read error. The same CDR3 arises from other DNA sequences in this sample as well. The chain combines TRBV6-5 with TRBJ1-4; D might be TRBD1 (5 bases). Germline V CDR1 and CDR2: MNHEY, SVGAGI. The CDR3 is made up of 12 amino acids. The CDR3 DNA reads as TGTGCCAGCAGTTATGGGGGGGAAAAACTGTTCTTT. This sequence encodes CASSYGGEKLFF.

The J gene is TRBJ1-2, the V gene TRBV28, with unresolved D. V lost 3 bases and J 7 bases, leaving 9 bases between the germline ends. The CDR3 covers 12 residues. The germline gives CDR1 MDHEN, CDR2 SYDVKM. The CDR3 DNA reads TGTGCCAGCAGTTTCGGCGGGGTTGGCTACACCTTC. Amino acid sequence: CASSFGGVGYTF.

V gene TRBV9 combines with J gene TRBJ1-2; perhaps TRBD1 as D (5 bases). Trimming shortened V by 3 bases and J by 5 bases, and 14 bases separated the two germline ends. CDR3 size: 14 residues. In germline, CDR1 is SGDLS, CDR2 YYNGEE. CDR3 coding DNA: TGTGCCAGCAGCGGCGGGGGGTTGGGTTATGGCTACACCTTC. Protein: CASSGGGLGYGYTF.

The chain employs TRBV5-4 and TRBJ2-5; possibly TRBD2 for D (5 bases). The CDR3 extends over 14 amino acids. V was clipped by 0 bases and J by 2 bases, with 8 bases between them. The germline V gene has CDR1 SGHNT and CDR2 YYREEE (reference sequence). The CDR3 region is CASSLAGNQETQYF. The DNA for the CDR3 is TGTGCCAGCAGCTTGGCGGGGAATCAAGAGACCCAGTACTTC.

V usage is TRBV29-1 and J usage is TRBJ1-2; 8 bases fit TRBD1. The germline gives CDR1 SQVTM, CDR2 ANQGSEA. With V trimmed by 3 bases and J by 4 bases, 10 bases remained unmatched. The CDR3 totals 15 residues. For the CDR3, the DNA is TGCAGCGTTGACCTGGGACAGGCGTTTTCCTATGGCTACACCTTC. Translating it yields CSVDLGQAFSYGYTF.

CDR3 residues: CASSLDRGYGYTF. The CDR3 nucleotides are TGTGCCAGCTCACTTGATCGGGGCTATGGCTACACCTTC. V is TRBV18 and J is TRBJ1-2; D uncertain. The germline V gene encodes CDR1 KGHSH and CDR2 LQKENI. V was trimmed by 4 bases and J by 4 bases, leaving 10 bases between them. This CDR3 is built from 13 residues. Filled out from reference TRBV18 and TRBJ1-2, the complete variable domain reads NAGVMQNPRHLVRRRGQEARLRCSPMKGHSHVYWYRQLPEEGLKFMVYLQKENIIDESGMPKERFSAEFPKEGPSILRIQQVVRGDSAAYFCASSLDRGYGYTFGSGTRLTVV.

The count of this clone is one. This chain joins TRBV4-3 and TRBJ1-2; D is ambiguous. Germline CDR1 and CDR2: LGHNA and YSLEER. The CDR3 runs 15 residues. With 0 bases removed from V and 2 bases from J, the gap between germline ends came to 10 bases. CDR3 bases: TGCGCCAGCAGCCAAGATCAGACAAGGAACTATGGCTACACCTTC. This encodes CASSQDQTRNYGYTF.

The chain links TRBV5-1 to TRBJ1-5; weak D call: TRBD1 (5 bases). There are 16 residues in the CDR3. Germline loops: CDR1 SGHRS, CDR2 YFSETQ. The V end lost 1 base, the J end lost 0 bases, and 11 bases lay between the germline ends. The chain's CDR3 is CASSLLGGPSNQPQHF. The CDR3 nucleotides read TGCGCCAGCAGCTTGTTGGGGGGACCTAGCAATCAGCCCCAGCATTTT.

This sequence joins TRBV30 and TRBJ2-5; 8 bases align to TRBD1. The CDR3 covers 15 residues. From germline, CDR1 is GTSNPN and CDR2 SVGIG (reference sequence). Trimming took 2 bases from V and 0 from J; bases not matched to a gene: 5. This CDR3 reads CAWSQDRGYQETQYF. CDR3 DNA: TGTGCCTGGAGTCAAGACAGGGGATACCAAGAGACCCAGTACTTC.

V gene TRBV11-3 combines with J gene TRBJ2-1; 10 bases are a match to TRBD1. Germline values: CDR1 SGHNT, CDR2 YENEEA. Trimming cost V 3 bases and J 8 bases; bases outside gene matches: 10. The CDR3 is 16 amino acids. The CDR3, as DNA: TGTGCCAGCAGCTTGGGGGTTGGACAGGGGGTGGATGAGCAGTTCTTC. Amino acid sequence: CASSLGVGQGVDEQFF.

As to this clone: Other DNA sequences in this sample translate to the same CDR3. V is TRBV11-2 and J is TRBJ2-2, with D tentatively TRBD2 (6 bases). CDR3 size: 16 residues. Trimming stripped 5 bases from V and 0 bases from J, with 13 bases between. Germline V gene lookup returns CDR1 SGHAT and CDR2 FQNNGV. The CDR3 sequence: CASSQVGGTNTGELFF. CDR3 bases: TGTGCCAGCAGCCAGGTTGGAGGGACGAACACCGGGGAGCTGTTTTTT.

The genes are TRBV13 and TRBJ2-5; possible D gene TRBD1, 6 bases. The CDR3 length is 16 residues. Trimming took off 3 bases at V and 5 bases at J, with 19 bases between the two ends. The V gene's germline CDR1 is PRHDT and CDR2 FYEKMQ (reference sequence). The CDR3 DNA reads as TGTGCCAGCAGCTTGTACCGGGCCCAGGGGATTGAGACCCAGTACTTC. Amino acid sequence: CASSLYRAQGIETQYF.

The chain couples TRBV18 to TRBJ1-2, with D maybe TRBD1 (5 bases). The CDR3 covers 15 residues. Deletions cut 3 bases from V and 3 bases from J, with 14 bases between. CDR1 and CDR2 (germline): KGHSH, LQKENI. In DNA form, the CDR3 reads TGTGCCAGCTCACCTAGCCAGGGCCCAGACTATGGCTACACCTTC. It yields the protein CASSPSQGPDYGYTF.

A few counts support this clone. The rearrangement links TRBV19 to TRBJ1-5; D gene unclear. V was clipped by 1 base and J by 0 bases, with 4 bases between them. The CDR3 length is 14 residues. Germline CDR1 and CDR2: LNHDA and SQIVND (reference sequence). The CDR3 sequence is CASSIARSNQPQHF. The CDR3 DNA follows: TGTGCCAGTAGTATAGCGCGTAGCAATCAGCCCCAGCATTTT.

The V and J genes are TRBV19 and TRBJ2-3; 8 nucleotides match TRBD2. Trimming at V came to 1 base and at J to 6 bases, leaving 9 bases not matched to a gene. Germline CDR1 reads LNHDA; CDR2 reads SQIVND (reference sequence). The CDR3 contains 16 residues. CDR3 nucleotide sequence: TGTGCCAGTAGTATAGTCTCGACGGGGGGGCGCGATACGCAGTATTTT. It specifies CASSIVSTGGRDTQYF.